This T cell receptor (beta chain) was obtained from a study of tumor and adjacent non-tumor tissue in lung cancer. This sample's RNA came from whole unsorted tissue. The normal lung tissue was taken more than 3 cm from the tumor edge. The library came from three nested PCR rounds adapted from ARM-PCR protocols. From the multiplex PCR reads, TCRdb called clonotypes with MiXCR, one entry per CDR3 protein. Here the sample spans some 100,000 distinct CDR3 sequences, over 55% being singletons. As regards this clonotype: No conserved phenylalanine or tryptophan is present at the end of the CDR3, so a read error is the likely explanation.

V lost 3 bases and J lost 3, with 9 bases in between. The germline gives CDR1 SGHTA, CDR2 FQGTGA. The CDR3 loop spans 13 amino acids. Sequencing was carried out using distant non-tumor lung tissue. The V call is TRBV7-3, the J call TRBJ2-7; tentatively, D is TRBD1 (6 bases). The clonotype originates from a man in his thirties or forties with non-small cell lung cancer. CDR3 amino acids: CASSFAQGYEQYI. The CDR3 DNA reads as TGTGCCAGCAGCTTTGCACAGGGCTACGAGCAGTACATC.